This note documents a single T cell receptor (beta chain) sequence. Its antigen is currently unknown. Trimming stripped 3 bases from V and 13 bases from J, with 13 bases between. This CDR3 spans 12 amino acids. Germline CDR1 SEHNR, CDR2 FQNEAQ (reference sequence). The data stem from a study of identical twins. Study findings and constraints: Invariant MAIT and iNKT cells are populations that could partly confound zero-insertion analyses.

One entry per CDR3 protein, called by TCRdb with MiXCR from the 5' RACE reads. Seen here are 1.5 million to 2 million distinct CDR3 sequences, 32% observed once, and the top ten hold roughly 0.3%. This clonotype was obtained from a newborn girl in good health. The sample taken for sequencing was cord blood. The chain uses TRBV7-9 and TRBJ2-4; TRBD1 or TRBD2 may be the D gene (6 bases each). The CDR3 region has the DNA TGTGCCAGCAGCTTTCGACAGGAGGGGCAGTACTTC. Residues: CASSFRQEGQYF.